This TCR beta chain was found in a study of shared clonotypes between healthy human individuals. Sequencing was performed with immunoSEQ multiplex PCR; in TCRdb, only in-frame clones are kept and a portion is missing. The data contain millions of clones, 90% to 95% of them singletons. There are 18 residues in the CDR3. The germline gives CDR1 SGHDT, CDR2 YYEEEE. V was shortened by 3 bases and J by 2 bases, with 18 bases between the two germline ends. The receptor's source is a man aged 18 to 30 in good health. This rearrangement joins TRBV5-6 to TRBJ2-6; weak D call: TRBD2 (6 bases). The sequencing sample was made of naive CD4+ T cells sorted from blood. Subset noted: CD45RA+ positively selected. CDR3 sequence reads: CASSSEGMWSPGANVLTF. CDR3 DNA: TGTGCCAGCAGCTCGGAGGGCATGTGGAGCCCTGGGGCCAACGTCCTGACTTTC.